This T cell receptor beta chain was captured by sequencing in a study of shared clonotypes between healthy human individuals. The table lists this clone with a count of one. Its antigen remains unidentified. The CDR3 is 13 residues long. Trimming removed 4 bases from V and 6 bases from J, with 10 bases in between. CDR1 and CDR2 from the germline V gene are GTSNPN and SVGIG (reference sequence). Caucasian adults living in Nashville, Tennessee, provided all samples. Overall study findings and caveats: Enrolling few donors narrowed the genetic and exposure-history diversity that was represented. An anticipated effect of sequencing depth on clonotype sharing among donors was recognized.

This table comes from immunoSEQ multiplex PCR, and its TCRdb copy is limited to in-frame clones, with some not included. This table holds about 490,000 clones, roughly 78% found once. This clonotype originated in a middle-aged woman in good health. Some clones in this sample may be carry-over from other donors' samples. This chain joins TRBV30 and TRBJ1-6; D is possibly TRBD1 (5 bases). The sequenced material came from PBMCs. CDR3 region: CAWTPGFNSPLHF. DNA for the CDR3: TGTGCCTGGACCCCAGGGTTTAATTCACCCCTCCACTTT.